This TCR beta chain was found in a study of CD8+ T cells in alopecia areata. In the study overall: Oral tofacitinib (5 to 10 mg twice daily) was administered to treated patients. The percentage of affected scalp area served as the score of severity for treated patients.

Remarks on this clone: The antigen remains unidentified.

The germline V gene encodes CDR1 GTSNPN and CDR2 SVGIG (reference sequence). Trimming at V came to 8 bases and at J to 1 base, leaving 4 bases not matched to a gene. There are 13 residues in the CDR3. Findings and limits, study-wide: Tofacitinib produced a significant decrease in scalp clonality and in expanded CD8+ clones among the top 100.

cDNA prepared by RNA extraction and subsequent reverse transcription served as the template for sequencing. Clones were sequenced by immunoSEQ multiplex PCR, and TCRdb holds only the in-frame ones, with some missing. This table holds fewer than 250,000 clones, more than 50% found once. Treatment meaning: oral pan-JAK inhibitor, 5-10 mg twice daily. Sequencing was performed on CD4+ T cells sorted from blood, taken at week 24, from a patient treated with tofacitinib. The sequence was collected from a human donor with alopecia areata. The V and J genes are TRBV30 and TRBJ2-2; 7 bases map to TRBD1. CDR3 nucleotide sequence: TGTGCCCGGACAGGAGAGAACACCGGGGAGCTGTTTTTT. Translation: CARTGENTGELFF.